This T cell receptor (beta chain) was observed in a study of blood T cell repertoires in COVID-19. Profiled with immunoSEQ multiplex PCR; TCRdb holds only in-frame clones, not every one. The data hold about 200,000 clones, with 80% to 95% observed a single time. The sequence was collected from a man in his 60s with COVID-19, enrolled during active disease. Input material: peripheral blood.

CDR3 residues: CASSLWQGGDYGYTF. The CDR3 nucleotides read TGCGCCAGCAGCTTGTGGCAGGGAGGGGACTATGGCTACACCTTC. The chain combines TRBV5-1 with TRBJ1-2, with a tentative D call TRBD1 (5 bases). This CDR3 is 15 amino acids long. The germline gives CDR1 SGHRS, CDR2 YFSETQ. The V and J ends lost 1 base and 3 bases respectively, with 13 bases between them.